This TCR beta chain derives from a study of post-analysis software for immune sequencing data. Turning to the study itself: Recorded disease courses covered relapsing-remitting, secondary progressive and progressive-relapsing multiple sclerosis. Some patients had no subtype annotation.

Unique molecular identifiers featured in each of the TCR beta cDNA libraries. TCRdb independently ran MiXCR on the PCR reads; one entry per CDR3 protein. The sample yields some 450,000 distinct CDR3 sequences, roughly 46% seen once. Losses at the gene ends were 4 bases for V and 2 bases for J; bases not matched to a gene: 2. The germline V gene has CDR1 MNHEY and CDR2 SMNVEV (reference sequence). The CDR3 contains 13 residues. Notes on the study in general: Those with multiple sclerosis, the patient group, showed significantly lower normalized Chao1 diversity than controls. The study found TRBV5-6, TRBV5-1 and TRBV20-1 among a few TRBV segments more frequent in patients than controls.

This clonotype was picked up a small number of times. What it recognizes is unknown. Sequenced sample: blood. This clonotype was sampled from a girl aged 10 to 17 with multiple sclerosis. The chain is built from TRBV27 and TRBJ2-7, with 7 bases identical to TRBD2. The chain's CDR3 is CASSSLATYEQYF. The CDR3 DNA reads TGTGCCAGCAGTTCACTAGCGACCTACGAGCAGTACTTC.